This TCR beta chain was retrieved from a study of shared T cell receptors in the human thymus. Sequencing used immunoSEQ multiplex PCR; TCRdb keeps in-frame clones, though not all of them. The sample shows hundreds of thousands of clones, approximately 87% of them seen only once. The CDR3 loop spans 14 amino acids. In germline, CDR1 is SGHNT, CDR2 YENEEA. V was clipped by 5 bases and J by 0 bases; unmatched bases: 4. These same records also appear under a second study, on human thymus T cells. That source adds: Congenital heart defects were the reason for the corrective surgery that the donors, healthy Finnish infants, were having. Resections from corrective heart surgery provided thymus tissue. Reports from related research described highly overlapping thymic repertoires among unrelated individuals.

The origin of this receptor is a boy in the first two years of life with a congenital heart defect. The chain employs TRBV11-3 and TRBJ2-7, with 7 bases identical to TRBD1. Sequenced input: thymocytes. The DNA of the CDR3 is TGTGCCAGCAGCCGGGACAGCCACTCCTACGAGCAGTACTTC. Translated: CASSRDSHSYEQYF. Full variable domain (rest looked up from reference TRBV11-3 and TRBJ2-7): EAGVVQSPRYKIIEKKQPVAFWCNPISGHNTLYWYLQNLGQGPELLIRYENEEAVDDSQLPKDRFSAERLKGVDSTLKIQPAELGDSAVYLCASSRDSHSYEQYFGPGTRLTVT.